This T cell receptor (beta chain) stems from a study of neoadjuvant anti-PD-1 for oral cavity cancer (dated by TCRdb to about 2021). Context from the whole study: Patients mostly received three to four biweekly doses of nivolumab at 3 mg/kg before curative-intent surgical resection. Patients who did not progress were given a fourth nivolumab dose at about day 43 and had definitive surgical resection on days 50-56. Patients with complete response, partial response or stable disease by RECIST 1.1 were defined as responders, whereas patients with progression were defined as non-responders. The parent correlative cohort had about a dozen patients and a response rate of 30% to 35%. The paper as a whole reports these results and caveats: TCR analyses included only a few patients per response group, and the authors called for larger cohorts for validation. Higher pretreatment blood Treg/Th17 ratios correlated with both higher pretreatment blood TCRbeta clonality and lower post-treatment tumor TCRbeta clonality. Greater tumor shrinkage correlated with larger post-treatment sizes of preexisting intratumoral clones, which suggests that expansion of preexisting clones contributed to response.

This sample's time point label indicates: after neoadjuvant nivolumab, at surgical resection. None of the patients had received prior systemic or radiation treatment, and all were newly diagnosed with stage II-IVA oral cavity squamous cell carcinoma. The cohort was composed of patients with HPV-negative, locally advanced oral cavity squamous cell carcinoma. The samples were obtained from a longitudinal correlative study of a single-arm phase II trial testing neoadjuvant nivolumab in oral cavity squamous cell carcinoma. Genomic DNA-based TCRbeta sequencing was performed on subject-matched pre- and post-treatment PBMCs and tumors from three responders and three non-responders. The Maxwell RSC DNA from Tissue kit was used to isolate genomic DNA from tumor tissue. As for this clone: Its target antigen remains unknown. No much larger clonotype is one base removed from it; base qualities were not supplied.

For survey sequencing of tumor libraries, mostly approximately 4.4 ug of input genomic DNA was used, and two replicates were run per sample. TCRbeta libraries were prepared with the immunoSEQ hsTCRbeta kit according to the manufacturer's instructions. An Illumina NovaSeq 6000 S4 flow cell was used to sequence the final libraries, which had first been combined to 3 nM. In the original analysis: The immunoSEQ Analyzer handled quality control and preprocessing of the raw data. The analysis was restricted to productive rearrangements, with each unique CDR3 amino acid sequence defining a clonotype. Repertoire clonality was estimated as the Gini-Simpson index, computed with the R package tcR. Student's t test was used to compare Gini indices, while Pearson correlation assessed associations with tumor size change. TCRdb provides this immuneACCESS table in a form limited to in-frame rearrangements. Some clones are lacking; in checked studies, under half of them reflect an unresolved V gene, and why the rest are absent is not known. V and J calls and clone size come straight from that table; D and trimming were deduced from the DNA. Present in this sample are about 37,000 clones, roughly two fifths of which were seen just once. The ten most abundant clones make up about a sixth of the sample.

The germline V gene yields SGHVS for CDR1 and FNYEAQ for CDR2. Between the V and J ends, shortened by 5 bases and 6 bases respectively, the junction contains 10 bases. The cysteine opens and the phenylalanine closes a CDR3 of 13 amino acids. The sequence is cut down to CDR3 DNA, 39 bases in frame from base 1. The chain joins TRBV7-6 to TRBJ2-2, with an unclear D gene assignment. The clonotype comes from a person aged 35-79 years with oral cavity squamous cell carcinoma. The material was tumor tissue, obtained after nivolumab (anti-PD-1) treatment. The DNA sequence is as follows: TGTGCCAGCAGCCCCGTTGGTGCCGGGGAGCTGTTTTTT. Its protein is CASSPVGAGELFF.